Below are 11 T cell receptor beta chains sequenced from a single sample in a study of early T cells in non-severe SARS-CoV-2 infection. MiXCR was run by TCRdb on the 5' RACE reads, yielding one entry per CDR3 protein. The sample holds approximately 38,000 distinct CDR3 sequences, roughly 4% seen once. The specimen sequenced was whole blood. Every receptor here comes from an adult who was a healthcare worker with PCR-confirmed SARS-CoV-2 infection or an uninfected control (not recorded which).

This clonotype came up many times. V is TRBV29-1 and J is TRBJ2-5, with D perhaps TRBD1 (6 bases). The CDR3 has 11 amino acids. Trimming took 5 bases from V and 5 from J, leaving 9 bases between them. The germline V gene has CDR1 SQVTM and CDR2 ANQGSEA. CDR3 bases: TGCAGCGTTCCAAGGGGGGAGACCCAGTACTTC. Its protein is CSVPRGETQYF.

This chain joins TRBV6-6 and TRBJ2-6, with D perhaps matching TRBD1 (6 bases). The CDR3 has 17 amino acids. Germline V lookup: CDR1 MNHNY, CDR2 SVGAGI (reference sequence). V lost 6 bases to trimming and J lost 0 bases, with 15 bases between them. The CDR3 spells CASSQTGYPSGANVLTF. For the CDR3, the DNA is TGTGCCAGCAGCCAGACAGGTTACCCCTCTGGGGCCAACGTCCTGACTTTC.

This clonotype ranks as medium-sized. The chain links TRBV29-1 to TRBJ2-1, with no clear D. In germline, CDR1 is SQVTM, CDR2 ANQGSEA. The CDR3 loop spans 11 amino acids. V was clipped by 4 bases and J by 7 bases, with 8 bases between them. The CDR3 loop is CSVALWNEQFF. The CDR3 nucleotides read TGCAGCGTTGCCCTTTGGAATGAGCAGTTCTTC.

This clonotype was recorded at least ten times. The chain is built from TRBV9 and TRBJ1-1, with TRBD1 as a possible D gene (5 bases). CDR1 and CDR2 (germline): SGDLS, YYNGEE. The V gene lost 1 base and the J gene lost 1 base, with 5 bases spanning the gap. The CDR3 contains 13 residues. CDR3 loop: CASSVTGNTEAFF. DNA of the CDR3: TGTGCCAGCAGCGTAACAGGGAACACTGAAGCTTTCTTT. The entire variable domain, with the rest obtained from reference TRBV9 and TRBJ1-1, is as follows: DSGVTQTPKHLITATGQRVTLRCSPRSGDLSVYWYQQSLDQGLQFLIQYYNGEERAKGNILERFSAQQFPDLHSELNLSSLELGDSALYFCASSVTGNTEAFFGQGTRLTVV.

A word on this clonotype: The conserved final phenylalanine or tryptophan is absent from the CDR3, which likely points to a read error. V usage is TRBV12-3 or TRBV12-4 and J usage is TRBJ1-2; TRBD1 matches 8 bases. The CDR3 has 15 residues. The V gene end was trimmed by 6 bases and the J gene end by 1 base; junction bases not matched to a gene: 7. Written as DNA, the CDR3 is TGTGCCAGCAGAAAAAACAGGGGGAATAACTATGGCTACACCTTA. As protein: CASRKNRGNNYGYTL.

This clonotype was recorded many times. The genes are TRBV7-6 and TRBJ1-3; the D gene is possibly TRBD1 (5 bases). Between the trimmed V and J ends, which lost 3 bases and 4 bases, there was a span of 13 bases. Germline CDR1 and CDR2: SGHVS and FNYEAQ. The CDR3 covers 15 residues. Here the CDR3 reads CASSLVGLTGNTIYF. The CDR3 DNA reads TGTGCCAGCAGCTTGGTGGGGCTGACCGGAAACACCATATATTTT.

This clonotype was detected many times. This rearrangement joins TRBV6-5 to TRBJ2-3; D remains unclear. Germline CDR1 is MNHEY and CDR2 is SVGAGI. The V gene lost 9 bases and the J gene lost 2 bases, with 6 bases spanning the gap. The CDR3 is made up of 11 amino acids. CDR3 coding DNA: TGTGCCAGTGGCTTCACAGATACGCAGTATTTT. Amino acid sequence: CASGFTDTQYF.

This rearrangement joins TRBV7-2 to TRBJ1-1, with 7 bases that match TRBD1. Germline-derived CDR1 and CDR2 are SGHTA and FQGNSA. Trimming removed 5 bases from V and 0 bases from J; junction bases left unmatched: 3. The CDR3 contains 14 residues. The CDR3 sequence: CASSIDRVNTEAFF. The DNA of the CDR3 is TGTGCCAGCAGCATCGACAGGGTGAACACTGAAGCTTTCTTT.

Many counts were recorded for this clonotype. This chain connects TRBV20-1 to TRBJ2-5, with D unclear. V shed 0 bases and J shed 9 bases, with 8 bases lying between them. The CDR3 extends over 11 amino acids. Germline V gene data show CDR1 as DFQATT and CDR2 as SNEGSKA (reference sequence). DNA of the CDR3: TGCAGTGCTAGAGATACCGGCCCCCAGTACTTC. Translating gives CSARDTGPQYF.

This clonotype has a count of ten or more. The chain is built from TRBV6-2 or TRBV6-3 and TRBJ1-2; no firm D call. Germline values: CDR1 MNHEY, CDR2 SVGEGT. Trimming stripped 9 bases from V and 10 bases from J, with 24 bases between. The CDR3 spans 14 residues. This chain's CDR3 is CASNTWTVVSLYTF. The CDR3 DNA reads TGTGCCAGTAACACGTGGACCGTCGTCTCCCTCTACACCTTC.

This clonotype was observed at least ten times. This rearrangement joins TRBV7-6 to TRBJ1-2; 8 nucleotides match TRBD1. V trimming: 2 bases; J trimming: 6 bases; junction bases outside the gene matches: 8. This CDR3 is 15 amino acids long. Germline V gene sequence: CDR1 SGHVS, CDR2 FNYEAQ. CDR3 sequence (DNA): TGTGCCAGCAGCTTAATTCGACAGGGGAAGGATGGCTACACCTTC. Encoded protein: CASSLIRQGKDGYTF.